One and the same sample provided the 7 T cell receptor beta chains below, sequenced in a study of beta chain features in type 1 diabetes. These receptors' targets are unknown. Points from the study as a whole: Moderate yet significant TCRB CDR3 shortening was seen in Type 1 diabetes patients in all four CD4+ subsets.

cDNA synthesis used the whole RNA isolate, giving expressed TCRB sequences. Data came from immunoSEQ multiplex PCR; TCRdb stores just in-frame clones and leaves some out. The sample comprises 600,000 to 700,000 clones, around 11% of which are singletons, and more than 0.1% rests with the top ten. Specimen: naive CD4+ T cells from blood. These receptors originate from a man aged 30 to 45 with type 1 diabetes.

This chain joins TRBV5-1 and TRBJ2-3, with 9 nucleotides matching TRBD2. With 2 bases clipped from V and 2 bases from J, the junction kept 6 bases outside the gene matches. CDR1 SGHRS and CDR2 YFSETQ come from the germline V gene. CDR3 length: 16 amino acids. Written as DNA, the CDR3 is TGCGCCAGCAGCTTTTCGGGGACTAGCCCCACAGATACGCAGTATTTT. This codes for CASSFSGTSPTDTQYF.

About this clone: This specimen includes other DNA sequences encoding the same CDR3. The chain joins TRBV7-2 to TRBJ2-7; D unresolved. This CDR3 is 13 amino acids long. CDR1 and CDR2 (germline): SGHTA, FQGNSA. V was pared by 1 base and J by 4 bases, with 8 bases between. The CDR3 sequence is CASSLGQPYEQYF. CDR3 nucleotides: TGTGCCAGCAGCTTAGGACAACCGTACGAGCAGTACTTC.

The V call is TRBV20-1, the J call TRBJ2-3, with D uncertain. Germline CDR1 and CDR2: DFQATT and SNEGSKA (reference sequence). The CDR3 is made up of 11 amino acids. Between the trimmed V and J ends, which lost 4 bases and 2 bases, there was a span of 4 bases. The DNA of the CDR3 is TGCAGTGCTAAGTTCACAGATACGCAGTATTTT. It codes for CSAKFTDTQYF.

This clone was recorded a few times. V gene TRBV29-1 combines with J gene TRBJ1-5; tentatively, D is TRBD1 (6 bases). Germline lookup yields CDR1 SQVTM and CDR2 ANQGSEA. The CDR3 is made up of 12 amino acids. Deletions cut 7 bases from V and 4 bases from J, with 11 bases between. The CDR3 coding sequence is TGCAGCGCAGGGGTGGGGAATCAGCCCCAGCATTTT. Translation: CSAGVGNQPQHF.

The V call is TRBV4-2, the J call TRBJ2-3; D call uncertain. Germline CDR1 is LGHNA and CDR2 is YNFKEQ. V lost 1 base, J lost 3 bases, and 14 bases lay in between. The CDR3 totals 16 residues. CDR3 in DNA: TGTGCCAGCAGCCAAGCTTCTCATACGCGAACAGATACGCAGTATTTT. Its translation is CASSQASHTRTDTQYF.

V gene TRBV5-1 combines with J gene TRBJ2-5; a possible D gene is TRBD1 (5 bases). Germline V gene lookup returns CDR1 SGHRS and CDR2 YFSETQ. The CDR3 extends over 16 amino acids. Trimming took off 1 base at V and 0 bases at J, with 13 bases between the two ends. Written as DNA, the CDR3 is TGCGCCAGCAGCTTGTCTCCAGGGATTAACCAAGAGACCCAGTACTTC. Translating gives CASSLSPGINQETQYF.

This clone occurred a few times. Here the CDR3 DNA reads TGCAGCGTTGAAGTGGGGAGGAGTGGTCAAGAGACCCAGTACTTC. Residues: CSVEVGRSGQETQYF. This chain joins TRBV29-1 and TRBJ2-5; D may be TRBD2 (6 bases). CDR1 is SQVTM, CDR2 ANQGSEA, per germline. This CDR3 region has 15 residues. Trimming shortened V by 1 base and J by 2 bases, and 14 bases separated the two germline ends. Drawing the rest from reference TRBV29-1 and TRBJ2-5, the complete variable domain is SAVISQKPSRDICQRGTSLTIQCQVDSQVTMMFWYRQQPGQSLTLIATANQGSEATYESGFVIDKFPISRPNLTFSTLTVSNMSPEDSSIYLCSVEVGRSGQETQYFGPGTRLLVL.